These T cell receptor beta chains were read from a single sample in a study of blood T cells in healthy people across ages. TCRdb re-called the 5' RACE reads with MiXCR, one entry per CDR3 protein. The sample shows 550,000 to 800,000 distinct CDR3 sequences, over 20% of them seen only once. Sequenced material: blood. These receptors all stem from a man between 65 and 80 years old in good health. Both conserved end residues are part of each CDR3. The D gene is left open where the match is weak. Clone size is shown for a subset of rows, as once, few, many or a class of expanded clone.

TRBJ1-3 - TRBV5-1 17 - CASSLMGSALSGNTIYF TGCGCCAGCAGCTTGATGGGGAGTGCCCTCTCTGGAAACACCATATATTTT
TRBJ2-6 TRBD1 TRBV5-5 18 few CASSFRDRVLAGANVLTF TGTGCCAGCAGCTTCCGGGACAGGGTACTCGCTGGGGCCAACGTCCTGACTTTC
TRBJ2-5 TRBD2 TRBV28 14 - CAIGGLAGQETQYF TGTGCCATCGGAGGACTAGCGGGACAAGAGACCCAGTACTTC
TRBJ2-1 - TRBV18 12 - CAGSPLKNEQFF TGTGCCGGCTCACCCCTAAAGAATGAGCAGTTCTTC
TRBJ2-5 TRBD2 TRBV3-1 15 - CASSQIRGSFETQYF TGTGCCAGCAGCCAAATCCGCGGGAGTTTTGAGACCCAGTACTTC
TRBJ2-7 - TRBV7-9 13 - CASSLGPQGEQYF TGTGCCAGCAGCTTAGGGCCACAGGGCGAGCAGTACTTC
TRBJ2-1 - TRBV20-1 16 - CSARAPRGPSYNEQFF TGCAGTGCTAGAGCCCCCCGGGGACCATCCTACAATGAGCAGTTCTTC
TRBJ2-2 TRBD2 TRBV7-2 19 few CASSFMTSGRTGDTGELFF TGTGCCAGCAGCTTCATGACTAGCGGGAGGACGGGAGACACCGGGGAGCTGTTTTTT
TRBJ1-4 - TRBV7-2 15 - CASSLHRAGGEKLFF TGTGCCAGCAGCCTCCACAGGGCGGGGGGTGAAAAACTGTTTTTT
TRBJ2-5 - TRBV12-3/TRBV12-4 15 few CASSLGTPPGETQYF TGTGCCAGCAGTTTGGGGACACCCCCAGGAGAGACCCAGTACTTC
TRBJ2-1 TRBD1 TRBV15 17 - CATSKALPGQGSNEQFF TGTGCCACCAGCAAAGCCCTTCCAGGACAGGGAAGCAATGAGCAGTTCTTC
TRBJ2-7 TRBD1 TRBV28 16 few CASSPPGTGMTYEQYF TGTGCCAGCAGTCCACCCGGGACAGGGATGACCTACGAGCAGTACTTC
TRBJ2-1 TRBD2 TRBV7-9 16 few CASSQTGGLADNEQFF TGTGCCAGCAGCCAGACGGGTGGACTAGCGGACAATGAGCAGTTCTTC
TRBJ2-5 TRBD2 TRBV7-9 18 - CAGSLAVAGGVRQETQYF TGTGCCGGCAGCTTAGCGGTAGCGGGAGGTGTGCGGCAAGAGACCCAGTACTTC
TRBJ1-4 TRBD1 TRBV12-3/TRBV12-4 14 - CASSFRTGGEKLFF TGTGCCAGCAGTTTCAGGACAGGGGGAGAAAAACTGTTTTTT
TRBJ2-1 TRBD1 TRBV12-3/TRBV12-4 13 - CATSRDSNNEQFF TGTGCCACCAGCCGGGACAGCAACAATGAGCAGTTCTTC
TRBJ1-4 - TRBV23-1 14 - CASPNRELTEKLFF TGCGCCAGCCCCAACAGGGAACTGACTGAAAAACTGTTTTTT
TRBJ1-4 TRBD1 TRBV5-1 15 few CASSITGTGGEKLFF TGCGCCAGCAGCATCACCGGGACAGGGGGTGAAAAACTGTTTTTT
TRBJ2-7 - TRBV2 14 - CAANPQGVPYEQYF TGTGCCGCCAACCCACAGGGAGTACCCTACGAGCAGTACTTC
TRBJ1-5 TRBD1 TRBV27 15 few CASSRTGYNEQPQHF TGTGCCAGCAGTAGGACAGGTTACAACGAACAGCCCCAGCATTTT
TRBJ2-1 - TRBV19 14 - CATKRSGSYNEQFF TGTGCCACCAAGAGGAGCGGCTCCTACAATGAGCAGTTCTTC
TRBJ2-5 - TRBV11-2 13 many CASSFRDKRVQYF TGTGCCAGCAGCTTTCGGGACAAACGGGTCCAGTACTTC
TRBJ2-7 - TRBV25-1 12 many CASSAGLNEQYF TGTGCCAGCAGTGCTGGACTTAACGAGCAGTACTTC
TRBJ2-5 - TRBV2 12 few CATSDGQETQYF TGTGCCACCTCGGACGGGCAAGAGACCCAGTACTTC
TRBJ2-5 TRBD1 TRBV3-1 16 many CASSQEDDRGQETQYF TGTGCCAGCAGCCAAGAAGATGACAGGGGTCAAGAGACCCAGTACTTC
TRBJ1-2 - TRBV12-3/TRBV12-4 15 once CASSSGDWFDYGYTF TGTGCCAGCAGTTCGGGGGATTGGTTTGACTATGGCTACACCTTC
TRBJ1-4 - TRBV7-9 14 - CASRKAQVNEKLFF TGTGCCAGCAGAAAAGCTCAGGTTAATGAAAAACTGTTTTTT
TRBJ2-6 - TRBV20-1 14 - CSAQQGLGANVLTF TGCAGTGCTCAACAAGGGCTCGGGGCCAACGTCCTGACTTTC